This is a list of T cell receptor beta chains from one sample in a study of cytomegalovirus exposure and HLA in healthy donors. Libraries were prepared by immunoSEQ multiplex PCR; TCRdb keeps only in-frame clonotypes and omits some of them. The table records under 170,000 clones, 70% to 80% of them present only once. Sequenced sample: PBMCs. The receptors stem from a human donor in good health. CDR3s include the opening cysteine and the closing phenylalanine or tryptophan.

cdr3_aa: CASSPHGGLAGAGEQFF
j_call: TRBJ2-1
v_call: TRBV11-2

cdr3_aa: CAWQANTEAFF
j_call: TRBJ1-1
v_call: TRBV30

cdr3_aa: CASSPQNTEAFF
j_call: TRBJ1-1
v_call: TRBV19

cdr3_aa: CASSPPAGAGELFF
j_call: TRBJ2-2
v_call: TRBV14

cdr3_aa: CASRLDRGGSPLHF
j_call: TRBJ1-6
v_call: TRBV5-1

cdr3_aa: CASSTIRSSGNTIYF
j_call: TRBJ1-3
v_call: TRBV19

cdr3_aa: CASRSWTSGSSYEQYF
j_call: TRBJ2-7
v_call: TRBV28

cdr3_aa: CASSFEAGNQETQYF
j_call: TRBJ2-5
v_call: TRBV6-1

cdr3_aa: CATRGGNTGELFF
j_call: TRBJ2-2
v_call: TRBV6-5

cdr3_aa: CASSLAHAGSSYNEQFF
j_call: TRBJ2-1
v_call: TRBV7-8

cdr3_aa: CSVEDWGGNEQFF
j_call: TRBJ2-1
v_call: TRBV29-1

cdr3_aa: CASSDLSSGQGEQYF
j_call: TRBJ2-7
v_call: TRBV25-1

cdr3_aa: CASSQVARLNNEQFF
j_call: TRBJ2-1
v_call: TRBV4-3

cdr3_aa: CASRMAGAKDTQYF
j_call: TRBJ2-3
v_call: TRBV27

cdr3_aa: CASSPDRARETQYF
j_call: TRBJ2-5
v_call: TRBV13

cdr3_aa: CAWRQDRGRDGYTF
j_call: TRBJ1-2
v_call: TRBV30

cdr3_aa: CASSLGGSNTEAFF
j_call: TRBJ1-1
v_call: TRBV5-6

cdr3_aa: CASSQAASEKLFF
j_call: TRBJ1-4
v_call: TRBV4-2

cdr3_aa: CSVGSSHGYTF
j_call: TRBJ1-2
v_call: TRBV29-1

cdr3_aa: CASSRGVYEQYF
j_call: TRBJ2-7
v_call: TRBV5-5

cdr3_aa: CASGPGGGGPYNEQFF
j_call: TRBJ2-1
v_call: TRBV12-5

cdr3_aa: CASSQPDRGLGELFF
j_call: TRBJ2-2
v_call: TRBV4-2

cdr3_aa: CASSPSGGGYGQYF
j_call: TRBJ2-7
v_call: TRBV19

cdr3_aa: CASLRETYPVWTGWNTGELFF
j_call: TRBJ2-2
v_call: TRBV2

cdr3_aa: CASSPLPAFGNEQFF
j_call: TRBJ2-1
v_call: TRBV18

cdr3_aa: CASMRAAYGYTF
j_call: TRBJ1-2
v_call: TRBV2

cdr3_aa: CASSSRDLKETQYF
j_call: TRBJ2-5
v_call: TRBV7-2

cdr3_aa: CASSQAGAHEQYF
j_call: TRBJ2-7
v_call: TRBV5-1

cdr3_aa: CASSSRAGPDTQYF
j_call: TRBJ2-3
v_call: TRBV7-2

cdr3_aa: CASGTGTGELFF
j_call: TRBJ2-2
v_call: TRBV7-6

cdr3_aa: CAWSTGGINQPQHF
j_call: TRBJ1-5
v_call: TRBV30

cdr3_aa: CATSTRPGPSEQFF
j_call: TRBJ2-1
v_call: TRBV15

cdr3_aa: CASSTLTRGTDTQYF
j_call: TRBJ2-3
v_call: TRBV19

cdr3_aa: CASSLDRNTGELFF
j_call: TRBJ2-2
v_call: TRBV19

cdr3_aa: CASSPQQGLASPLHF
j_call: TRBJ1-6
v_call: TRBV14

cdr3_aa: CASSQGQGLGNTIYF
j_call: TRBJ1-3
v_call: TRBV4-3

cdr3_aa: CASSPTLGGTLGNEQFF
j_call: TRBJ2-1
v_call: TRBV18

cdr3_aa: CASSFSPSPYNEQFF
j_call: TRBJ2-1
v_call: TRBV5-1

cdr3_aa: CASSLEGASSYEQYF
j_call: TRBJ2-7
v_call: TRBV5-1

cdr3_aa: CASSKGDSRYEQYF
j_call: TRBJ2-7
v_call: TRBV6-5

cdr3_aa: CASSYESTRELFF
j_call: TRBJ2-2
v_call: TRBV6-5

cdr3_aa: CAWTRQDSSPLHF
j_call: TRBJ1-6
v_call: TRBV30

cdr3_aa: CASSLELARELFF
j_call: TRBJ2-2
v_call: TRBV7-2

cdr3_aa: CASSQDRLDYEQYF
j_call: TRBJ2-7
v_call: TRBV14

cdr3_aa: CASSDAGTSTGELFF
j_call: TRBJ2-2
v_call: TRBV7-3

cdr3_aa: CASSFRGGLALNNEQFF
j_call: TRBJ2-1
v_call: TRBV28